The rows below give T cell receptor beta chains drawn from one sample of a study of CD8 T cells in ankylosing spondylitis. Each CDR3 protein gets one entry after TCRdb re-called the 5' RACE reads with MiXCR. The sample consists of over 400,000 distinct CDR3 sequences, 26% of them appearing once. The sample consisted of blood, either unsorted or a sorted T cell fraction (not recorded which). The receptors were gathered from a male donor with ankylosing spondylitis. CDR3s include the opening cysteine and the closing phenylalanine or tryptophan. The D gene is left open where the match is weak. The size of a clone is reported for some rows only, either as once, few or many, or as a class for expanded clones.

TRBJ2-7	-	TRBV11-2	few	TGTGCCAGCAGCTTAGGGAGGGCCCCTGGCGAGCAGTACTTC	CASSLGRAPGEQYF
TRBJ1-2	-	TRBV7-2	-	TGTGCCAGCAGCTTAGCGAAGTATGGCTACACCTTC	CASSLAKYGYTF
TRBJ2-2	-	TRBV12-3/TRBV12-4	-	TGTGCCAGCAGACGATCCGGGGAGCTGTTTTTT	CASRRSGELFF
TRBJ1-5	-	TRBV3-1	-	TGTGCCAGCAGCCAAGATAATACCCTCAGGCAGCCCCAGCATTTT	CASSQDNTLRQPQHF
TRBJ1-2	TRBD1	TRBV5-1	-	TGCGCCAGCAGCCTAGACAGGGGGCGGGATGGCTACACCTTC	CASSLDRGRDGYTF
TRBJ2-3	TRBD2	TRBV7-8	few	TGTGCCAGCAGCTTAACTAGCGGGAGTCGGTATACGCAGTATTTT	CASSLTSGSRYTQYF
TRBJ2-2	-	TRBV5-1	-	TGCGCCAGCAGCTTCCGGACCGAGGGGGAGCTGTTTTTT	CASSFRTEGELFF
TRBJ2-7	TRBD1	TRBV5-1	-	TGCGCCAGCAGCGTAAGAACAGGGGGCCCCTACGAGCAGTACTTC	CASSVRTGGPYEQYF
TRBJ1-1	-	TRBV12-3/TRBV12-4	-	TGTGCCAGCAGCACTGCGGACTGGGCTGAAGCTTTCTTT	CASSTADWAEAFF
TRBJ2-1	-	TRBV10-1	-	TGCGCCAGCAGTGATGCAGGAGGTCAGCAGTTCTTC	CASSDAGGQQFF
TRBJ2-7	TRBD2	TRBV4-2	-	TGTGCCAGCAGCCAAGATACGGGACTAGGGGGAGGGAGCTCCTACGAGCAGTACTTC	CASSQDTGLGGGSSYEQYF
TRBJ1-2	TRBD1	TRBV7-9	-	TGTGCCAGCAGCTTAGGCACCGGACAGGGGAACTATGGCTACACCTTC	CASSLGTGQGNYGYTF
TRBJ2-1	-	TRBV10-3	few	TGTGCCATCAGTGAGAGGGTGGATAACAATGAGCAGTTCTTC	CAISERVDNNEQFF
TRBJ2-7	TRBD2	TRBV12-3/TRBV12-4	-	TGTGCCAGCAGTTGGACTAGCGGAGTCTCCTACGAGCAGTACTTC	CASSWTSGVSYEQYF
TRBJ2-2	-	TRBV24-1	few	TGTGCCACCAACTCCAGGGTAAACACCGGGGAGCTGTTTTTT	CATNSRVNTGELFF
TRBJ1-1	-	TRBV7-9	-	TGTGCCAGCAGCTTAAACCGGGTGGACACTGAAGCTTTCTTT	CASSLNRVDTEAFF
TRBJ2-1	-	TRBV7-8	few	TGTGCCAGCAGCTTAGTGGGTAGGCACTCCTACAATGAGCAGTTCTTC	CASSLVGRHSYNEQFF
TRBJ2-2	-	TRBV7-8	few	TGTGCCAGCAGCCCTTTCCACCACTCCGGCGCGAACACCGGGGAGCTGTTTTTT	CASSPFHHSGANTGELFF
TRBJ2-3	TRBD2	TRBV3-1	-	TGTGCCAGCAGCCAAAGTAGCGGGAGAACAGATACGCAGTATTTT	CASSQSSGRTDTQYF
TRBJ1-2	-	TRBV24-1	-	TGTGCCACCAGTGATCTGCAGGGCTATAGCTACACCTTC	CATSDLQGYSYTF
TRBJ1-1	TRBD1	TRBV15	few	TGTGCCACTAAGACGACAGGGGGTTCGTCTGAAGCTTTCTTT	CATKTTGGSSEAFF
TRBJ2-3	TRBD2	TRBV20-1	-	TGCAGTGCTAGCACTAGCGGCTACGGCCGGAACGCAGATACGCAGTATTTT	CSASTSGYGRNADTQYF
TRBJ1-1	-	TRBV3-1	-	TGTGCCAGCAGCAAAACGGACATCTTTGAAGCTTTCTTT	CASSKTDIFEAFF
TRBJ2-6	-	TRBV3-1	many	TGTGCCAGCAGCACTACCCCTGGACAGAGGGTTAAGGGGGCCAACGTCCTGACTTTC	CASSTTPGQRVKGANVLTF
TRBJ2-3	-	TRBV4-2	-	TGTGCCAGCAGCCAAGAAGGGAGCGCCCGCACAGATACGCAGTATTTT	CASSQEGSARTDTQYF
TRBJ1-5	-	TRBV20-1	few	TGCAGTGCCGCAGGGAGCGGCGCGGATCAGCCCCAGCATTTT	CSAAGSGADQPQHF
TRBJ2-5	TRBD1	TRBV5-1	few	TGCGCCAGCAGCTTGGGGACAGGGAAAAAAGAGACCCAGTACTTC	CASSLGTGKKETQYF
TRBJ2-5	-	TRBV5-1	many	TGTGCCAGCAGCCTGGAGGGACGGGAGACCCAGTACTTC	CASSLEGRETQYF
TRBJ2-3	-	TRBV3-1	-	TGTGCCAGCAGCCAAGCAACGGCCCCAAGGGATACGCAGTATTTT	CASSQATAPRDTQYF
TRBJ1-5	-	TRBV11-2	-	TGTGCCAGCAGCTTCGGGACGGCGTATAGCAATCAGCCCCAGCATTTT	CASSFGTAYSNQPQHF
TRBJ1-3	-	TRBV3-1	-	TGTGCCAGCAGCCAAATGGGCGGGGTCGGAAACACCATATATTTT	CASSQMGGVGNTIYF
TRBJ2-3	TRBD2	TRBV7-9	few	TGTGCCAGCAGCTTCCCTAGCGGGCGGGCAGATACGCAGTATTTT	CASSFPSGRADTQYF
TRBJ2-3	-	TRBV29-1	-	TGCAGCGTTGATTTGCAGGCCGTAGGGACAGATACGCAGTATTTT	CSVDLQAVGTDTQYF
TRBJ2-3	-	TRBV7-8	-	TGTGCCAGCAGCTTTGCAGTCACAGATACGCAGTATTTT	CASSFAVTDTQYF
TRBJ2-1	TRBD2	TRBV5-1	-	TGCGCCAGCAGGTGGGCGGGAGAGAGCTACAATGAGCAGTTCTTC	CASRWAGESYNEQFF
TRBJ1-2	-	TRBV5-1	-	TGCGCCAGCAGCCCGACAGGTGAAGTCCCGGAAAACTATGGCTACACCTTC	CASSPTGEVPENYGYTF
TRBJ2-1	TRBD1	TRBV4-1	-	TGCGCCAGCAGCCAGGGTACCGGGACAGGGACGTACAATGAGCAGTTCTTC	CASSQGTGTGTYNEQFF
TRBJ1-2	-	TRBV30	-	TGTGCCTGGAGTTCCGGGGGAGGCTACACCTTC	CAWSSGGGYTF
TRBJ2-1	TRBD1	TRBV12-3/TRBV12-4	-	TGTGCCAGCAGTTTATCTTTCCAGGGGGCGAACAATGAGCAGTTCTTC	CASSLSFQGANNEQFF
TRBJ1-1	-	TRBV21-1	few	TGTGCCAGCAGCAAAGTCAAACCCGACAGCATAAACACTGAAGCTTTCTTT	CASSKVKPDSINTEAFF
TRBJ2-5	-	TRBV29-1	few	TGCAGCGGACAACTGACAGGGAGGGAGACCCAGTACTTC	CSGQLTGRETQYF
TRBJ1-1	-	TRBV7-2	few	TGTGCCAGCAGCCTGAGGACAGCTAAGAACACTGAAGCTTTCTTT	CASSLRTAKNTEAFF
TRBJ1-1	-	TRBV7-9	few	TGTGCCAGCGGCCTGGGGGGGGGGAACACTGAAGCTTTCTTT	CASGLGGGNTEAFF
TRBJ1-1	-	TRBV5-1	-	TGCGCCAGCTTCATGGTGGAGAAGACTGAAGCTTTCTTT	CASFMVEKTEAFF